This TCR beta chain was recorded in a study of blood T cells in healthy people across ages. Study findings and constraints: Naive T cell percentage showed a strong correlation with the diversity of TCR beta. Changes in expanded clonotypes were possibly confounded, as the CMV status of donors was unknown.

PCR was performed a second time for about 6 to 11 cycles using a sample-barcoded 5' primer and a J-beta primer mix. Unique molecular identifiers of 12 random nucleotides labeled each cDNA. TCRdb reanalysed the 5' RACE reads using MiXCR and keeps one entry per CDR3 protein. This sample has about 1.8 million distinct CDR3 sequences; about 49% occur once, and the top ten carry roughly 2%. This clonotype was detected a few times. What it binds is unknown. Germline V gene data show CDR1 as MNHEY and CDR2 as SVGEGT. The ends were cut back, 5 bases at V and 5 bases at J, with 15 bases in the middle. This CDR3 is built from 14 residues. The extraction recovered at least 6 micrograms of total RNA per sample.

The V call is TRBV6-2 or TRBV6-3, the J call TRBJ2-5; D perhaps matches TRBD2 (6 bases). Sequenced: blood. This receptor was obtained from a woman aged 40 to 49 in good health. CDR3 DNA sequence: TGTGCCAGCAGTCTAGGACTACGAGGGGAGACCCAGTACTTC. Translation: CASSLGLRGETQYF.